The sequence of this T cell receptor beta chain was determined in a study of PD-1 blockade in classical Hodgkin lymphoma. Study-level findings and limits: Causes of the repertoire differences remain undefined, possibly disease activity or prior therapy.

Repertoires were generated with immunoSEQ multiplex PCR, while TCRdb's copy carries only in-frame clones and drops some. The sample lists approximately 65,000 clones, more than 80% occurring once. The CDR3 totals 10 residues. The ends were cut back, 6 bases at V and 10 bases at J, with 10 bases in the middle. Per germline, CDR1 DFQATT and CDR2 SNEGSKA (reference sequence). Concerning this clone: Its antigen is undetermined.

Time point specified: cycle 4 day 1 (C4D1), after around six weeks of nivolumab. Autologous stem cell transplantation was followed by relapse in every patient, and brentuximab vedotin exposure varied. The sequencing used peripheral blood mononuclear cells (PBMCs), collected before the fourth cycle of nivolumab. This TCR came from a human donor with classical Hodgkin lymphoma. This chain uses TRBV20-1 with TRBJ2-1, with unresolved D. Here the CDR3 reads CSALVEEQFF. CDR3 in DNA: TGCAGTGCCCTGGTAGAGGAGCAGTTCTTC.